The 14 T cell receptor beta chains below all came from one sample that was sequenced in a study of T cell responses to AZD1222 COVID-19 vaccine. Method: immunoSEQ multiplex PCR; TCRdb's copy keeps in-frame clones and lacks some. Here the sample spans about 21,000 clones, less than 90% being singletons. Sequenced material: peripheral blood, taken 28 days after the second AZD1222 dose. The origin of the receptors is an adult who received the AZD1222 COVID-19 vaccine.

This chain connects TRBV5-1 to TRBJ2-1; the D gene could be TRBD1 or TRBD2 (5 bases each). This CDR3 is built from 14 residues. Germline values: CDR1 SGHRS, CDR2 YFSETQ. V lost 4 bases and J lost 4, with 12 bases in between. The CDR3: CASSIGTDYNEQFF. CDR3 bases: TGCGCCAGCAGCATAGGGACGGATTACAATGAGCAGTTCTTC.

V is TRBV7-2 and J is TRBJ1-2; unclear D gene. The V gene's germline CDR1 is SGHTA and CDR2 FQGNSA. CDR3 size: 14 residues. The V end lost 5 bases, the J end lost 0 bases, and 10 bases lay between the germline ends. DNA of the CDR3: TGTGCCAGCAGCCTATCAGATCCTAACTATGGCTACACCTTC. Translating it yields CASSLSDPNYGYTF.

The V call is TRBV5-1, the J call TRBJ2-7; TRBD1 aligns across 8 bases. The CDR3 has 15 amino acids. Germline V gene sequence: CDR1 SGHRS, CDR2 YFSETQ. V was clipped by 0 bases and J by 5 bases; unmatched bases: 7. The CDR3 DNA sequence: TGCGCCAGCAGCTTGGGGTTGAGGGACAGGCACGAGCAGTACTTC. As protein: CASSLGLRDRHEQYF. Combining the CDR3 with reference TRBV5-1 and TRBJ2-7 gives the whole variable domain KAGVTQTPRYLIKTRGQQVTLSCSPISGHRSVSWYQQTPGQGLQFLFEYFSETQRNKGNFPGRFSGRQFSNSRSEMNVSTLELGDSALYLCASSLGLRDRHEQYFGPGTRLTVT.

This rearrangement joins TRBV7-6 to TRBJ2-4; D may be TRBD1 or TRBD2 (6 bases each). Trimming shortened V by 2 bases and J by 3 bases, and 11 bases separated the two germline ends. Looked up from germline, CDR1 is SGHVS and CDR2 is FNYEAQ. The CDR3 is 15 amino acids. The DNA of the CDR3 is TGTGCCAGCAGCTTAAAACAGGGAGGCAAAAACATTCAGTACTTC. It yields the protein CASSLKQGGKNIQYF.

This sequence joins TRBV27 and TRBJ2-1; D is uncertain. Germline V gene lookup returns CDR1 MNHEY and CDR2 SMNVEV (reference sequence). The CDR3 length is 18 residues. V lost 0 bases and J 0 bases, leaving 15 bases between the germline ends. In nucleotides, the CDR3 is TGTGCCAGCAGTTTATCCGGACGAAAAAGCGCCTCCTACAATGAGCAGTTCTTC. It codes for CASSLSGRKSASYNEQFF.

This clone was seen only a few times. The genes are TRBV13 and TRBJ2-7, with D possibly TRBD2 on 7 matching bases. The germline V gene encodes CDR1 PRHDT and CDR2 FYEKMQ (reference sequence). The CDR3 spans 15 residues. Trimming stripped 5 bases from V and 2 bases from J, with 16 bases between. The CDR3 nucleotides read TGTGCCAGCAGCAATCGGGGGGCGATGACCTACGAGCAGTACTTC. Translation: CASSNRGAMTYEQYF. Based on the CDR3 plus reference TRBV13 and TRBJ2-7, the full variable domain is AAGVIQSPRHLIKEKRETATLKCYPIPRHDTVYWYQQGPGQDPQFLISFYEKMQSDKGSIPDRFSAQQFSDYHSELNMSSLELGDSALYFCASSNRGAMTYEQYFGPGTRLTVT.

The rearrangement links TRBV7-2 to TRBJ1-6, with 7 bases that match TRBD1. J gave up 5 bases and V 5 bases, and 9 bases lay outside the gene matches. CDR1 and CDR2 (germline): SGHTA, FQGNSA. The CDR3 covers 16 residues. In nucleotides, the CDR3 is TGTGCCAGCAGCCTAGGGGGCGGGACCGATAATTCACCCCTCCACTTT. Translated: CASSLGGGTDNSPLHF. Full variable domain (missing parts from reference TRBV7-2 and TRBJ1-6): GAGVSQSPSNKVTEKGKDVELRCDPISGHTALYWYRQSLGQGLEFLIYFQGNSAPDKSGLPSDRFSAERTGGSVSTLTIQRTQQEDSAVYLCASSLGGGTDNSPLHFGNGTRLTVT.

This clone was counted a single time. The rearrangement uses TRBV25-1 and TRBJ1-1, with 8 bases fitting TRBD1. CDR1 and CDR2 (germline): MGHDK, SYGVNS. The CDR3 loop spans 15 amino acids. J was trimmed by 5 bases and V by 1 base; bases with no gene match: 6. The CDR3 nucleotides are TGTGCCAGCAGTGAATTCCCGGGACAGGAGACTGAAGCTTTCTTT. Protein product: CASSEFPGQETEAFF. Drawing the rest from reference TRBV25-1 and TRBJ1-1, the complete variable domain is EADIYQTPRYLVIGTGKKITLECSQTMGHDKMYWYQQDPGMELHLIHYSYGVNSTEKGDLSSESTVSRIRTEHFPLTLESARPSHTSQYLCASSEFPGQETEAFFGQGTRLTVV.

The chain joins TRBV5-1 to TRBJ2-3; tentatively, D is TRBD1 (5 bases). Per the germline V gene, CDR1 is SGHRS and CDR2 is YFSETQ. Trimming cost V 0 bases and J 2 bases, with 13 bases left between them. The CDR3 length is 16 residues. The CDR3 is CASSLVGLGDTDTQYF. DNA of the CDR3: TGCGCCAGCAGCTTGGTAGGCCTAGGGGACACAGATACGCAGTATTTT.

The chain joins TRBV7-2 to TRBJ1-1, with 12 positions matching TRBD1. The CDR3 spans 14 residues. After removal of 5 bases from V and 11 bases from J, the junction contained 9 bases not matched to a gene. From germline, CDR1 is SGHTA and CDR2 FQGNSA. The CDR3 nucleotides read TGTGCCAGCAGCCACTCGGGACAGGGGGCTGGGGCTTTCTTT. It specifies CASSHSGQGAGAFF.

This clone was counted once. Here the CDR3 DNA reads TGTGCCACCAGTGACCCGGGGACTAGCGGGAGTAACACCGGGGAGCTGTTTTTT. It codes for CATSDPGTSGSNTGELFF. The rearrangement links TRBV24-1 to TRBJ2-2, with TRBD2 matching over 14 bases. CDR1 is KGHDR, CDR2 SFDVKD, per germline. The J segment lost 2 bases and the V segment lost 4 bases, leaving 5 bases of the junction unmatched. This CDR3 comprises 18 residues.

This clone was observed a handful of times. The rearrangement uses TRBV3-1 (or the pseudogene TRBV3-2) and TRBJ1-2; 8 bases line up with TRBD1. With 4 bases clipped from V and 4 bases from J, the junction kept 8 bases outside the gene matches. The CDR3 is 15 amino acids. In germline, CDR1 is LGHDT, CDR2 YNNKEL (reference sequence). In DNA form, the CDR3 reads TGTGCCAGCAGCCCAGAATCAGGGGGCCCCTATGGCTACACCTTC. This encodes CASSPESGGPYGYTF.

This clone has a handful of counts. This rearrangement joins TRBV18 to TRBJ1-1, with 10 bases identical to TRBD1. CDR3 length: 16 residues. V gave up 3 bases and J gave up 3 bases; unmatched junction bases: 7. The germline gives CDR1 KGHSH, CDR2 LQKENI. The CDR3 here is CASSPRQGARDTEAFF. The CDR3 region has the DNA TGTGCCAGCTCACCCAGACAGGGGGCGAGGGACACTGAAGCTTTCTTT.

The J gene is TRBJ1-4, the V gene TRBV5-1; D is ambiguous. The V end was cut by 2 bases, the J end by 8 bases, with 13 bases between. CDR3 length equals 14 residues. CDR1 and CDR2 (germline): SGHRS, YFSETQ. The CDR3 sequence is CASSLNSLDEKLFF. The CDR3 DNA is TGCGCCAGCAGCTTAAACAGTCTCGACGAAAAACTGTTTTTT.